This is a list of T cell receptor beta chains from one sample in a study of T-cell reconstitution after alpha-beta-depleted transplantation in children. Via MiXCR, TCRdb re-called the PCR reads, giving one row per CDR3 protein. Of 190,000 or so distinct CDR3 sequences listed, less than 8% were seen once; the top ten hold 3%. Material: PBMCs from the stem cell graft donor, obtained from the stem cell graft. These receptors came from a human donor who donated a stem cell graft to a child with Wiskott-Aldrich syndrome. Both conserved end residues are part of each CDR3. The D gene is left open where the match is weak. For some rows the clone size is stated as once, few or many, or as a class when expanded; others skip it.

D gene: .
clone size: many
J gene: TRBJ1-5
V gene: TRBV4-1
CDR3 DNA: TGCGCCAGCAGCCTGTTCGGAGAGGGCAATCAGCCCCAGCATTTT
CDR3 protein: CASSLFGEGNQPQHF

D gene: TRBD1
clone size: .
J gene: TRBJ1-2
V gene: TRBV18
CDR3 DNA: TGTGCCAGCTCACCTGGGACAGGGGGCCAATCAATCTATGGCTACACCTTC
CDR3 protein: CASSPGTGGQSIYGYTF

D gene: TRBD1
clone size: many
J gene: TRBJ2-1
V gene: TRBV7-2
CDR3 DNA: TGTGCCAGCAGCTCTTTATGGGACAGGACCAACAATGAGCAGTTCTTC
CDR3 protein: CASSSLWDRTNNEQFF

D gene: TRBD1
clone size: many
J gene: TRBJ1-1
V gene: TRBV20-1
CDR3 DNA: TGCAGTGCTAGAGCTGAGGGGACAGGGATCACTGAAGCTTTCTTT
CDR3 protein: CSARAEGTGITEAFF

D gene: .
clone size: many
J gene: TRBJ1-1
V gene: TRBV12-3/TRBV12-4
CDR3 DNA: TGTGCCAGCAGTTTGGGGTGGAGGACTGAAGCTTTCTTT
CDR3 protein: CASSLGWRTEAFF

D gene: .
clone size: many
J gene: TRBJ1-3
V gene: TRBV7-8
CDR3 DNA: TGTGCCAGCAGCGTGACCCGGGAGGCTGGAAACACCATATATTTT
CDR3 protein: CASSVTREAGNTIYF

D gene: .
clone size: many
J gene: TRBJ1-1
V gene: TRBV2
CDR3 DNA: TGTGCCAGCAGTGAATCAGGGGAAACTGAAGCTTTCTTT
CDR3 protein: CASSESGETEAFF

D gene: TRBD1
clone size: many
J gene: TRBJ2-7
V gene: TRBV20-1
CDR3 DNA: TGCAGTGCGAACAACCCGGGACAGGCTCACGAGCAGTACTTC
CDR3 protein: CSANNPGQAHEQYF

D gene: .
clone size: .
J gene: TRBJ2-2
V gene: TRBV18
CDR3 DNA: TGTGCCAGCTCACCGGGCAGGGAGGCCGGGGAGCTGTTTTTT
CDR3 protein: CASSPGREAGELFF

D gene: .
clone size: .
J gene: TRBJ1-2
V gene: TRBV9
CDR3 DNA: TGTGCCAGCAGCGTAGACTCGGGATTCTATGGCTACACCTTC
CDR3 protein: CASSVDSGFYGYTF

D gene: .
clone size: many
J gene: TRBJ1-2
V gene: TRBV5-1
CDR3 DNA: TGCGCCAGCAGCTTGGAAGTCCCCCTGGGAGGCTACACCTTC
CDR3 protein: CASSLEVPLGGYTF

D gene: .
clone size: many
J gene: TRBJ2-2
V gene: TRBV12-3/TRBV12-4
CDR3 DNA: TGTGCCAGCAGTTTGGGGAGGACGGATTACACCGGGGAGCTGTTTTTT
CDR3 protein: CASSLGRTDYTGELFF

D gene: TRBD1
clone size: many
J gene: TRBJ1-5
V gene: TRBV28
CDR3 DNA: TGTGCCAGCAGACGACAGGGTAGGAGCCAGCCCCAGCATTTT
CDR3 protein: CASRRQGRSQPQHF

D gene: .
clone size: many
J gene: TRBJ1-2
V gene: TRBV29-1
CDR3 DNA: TGCAGCGTTGAAGATGCACTTTATGGCTACACCTTC
CDR3 protein: CSVEDALYGYTF

D gene: .
clone size: many
J gene: TRBJ1-4
V gene: TRBV10-3
CDR3 DNA: TGTGCCATCAGGTCGGACTTAAATGAAAAACTGTTTTTT
CDR3 protein: CAIRSDLNEKLFF

D gene: TRBD2
clone size: many
J gene: TRBJ2-1
V gene: TRBV15
CDR3 DNA: TGTGCCACCAGCAGAGAGACTAGCGGAGAAAACAATGAGCAGTTCTTC
CDR3 protein: CATSRETSGENNEQFF

D gene: .
clone size: many
J gene: TRBJ1-5
V gene: TRBV20-1
CDR3 DNA: TGCAGTGCTAGTAGAGGGGCAGGGAATCAGCCCCAGCATTTT
CDR3 protein: CSASRGAGNQPQHF

D gene: TRBD2
clone size: .
J gene: TRBJ2-1
V gene: TRBV27
CDR3 DNA: TGTGCCAGCTTAGGGTCCAGGGAGGGATACAATGAGCAGTTCTTC
CDR3 protein: CASLGSREGYNEQFF

D gene: .
clone size: many
J gene: TRBJ2-4
V gene: TRBV12-3/TRBV12-4
CDR3 DNA: TGTGCCAGCAGCCGTTTCGAGGGTATAGGGACCATTCAGTACTTC
CDR3 protein: CASSRFEGIGTIQYF

D gene: .
clone size: many
J gene: TRBJ2-7
V gene: TRBV4-1
CDR3 DNA: TGCGCCAGCAGCCAAGATTCGTCAGGGAACTACGAGCAGTACTTC
CDR3 protein: CASSQDSSGNYEQYF

D gene: .
clone size: many
J gene: TRBJ1-5
V gene: TRBV12-3/TRBV12-4
CDR3 DNA: TGTGCCAGCAGTTTACTGGGGATAAATCAGCCCCAGCATTTT
CDR3 protein: CASSLLGINQPQHF

D gene: .
clone size: many
J gene: TRBJ2-2
V gene: TRBV5-1
CDR3 DNA: TGCGCCAGCAGAAGGATAGAGCGCGACACCGGGGAGCTGTTTTTT
CDR3 protein: CASRRIERDTGELFF

D gene: .
clone size: few
J gene: TRBJ1-1
V gene: TRBV11-1
CDR3 DNA: TGTGCCAGCAGCGCGAGGGCTTTGAACACTGAAGCTTTCTTT
CDR3 protein: CASSARALNTEAFF

D gene: .
clone size: few
J gene: TRBJ2-7
V gene: TRBV7-9
CDR3 DNA: TGTGCCAGCAGCTCCACCCGCCCCTACGAGCAGTACTTC
CDR3 protein: CASSSTRPYEQYF

D gene: .
clone size: few
J gene: TRBJ1-1
V gene: TRBV30
CDR3 DNA: TGTGCCTGGAGTTCGCGGGCCATGAGGGCTTTCTTT
CDR3 protein: CAWSSRAMRAFF

D gene: .
clone size: many
J gene: TRBJ2-6
V gene: TRBV5-5
CDR3 DNA: TGTGCCAGCAGCTTGATCCAGGGAGGCAACGTCCTGACTTTC
CDR3 protein: CASSLIQGGNVLTF

D gene: .
clone size: many
J gene: TRBJ2-5
V gene: TRBV5-1
CDR3 DNA: TGCGCCAGCAGCTTGTGGACAGCTACACAAGAGACCCAGTACTTC
CDR3 protein: CASSLWTATQETQYF